This TCR beta chain was profiled in a study of OX40 agonist ivuxolimab in advanced cancers. The germline V gene encodes CDR1 SGHDT and CDR2 YYEEEE. This CDR3 has 15 residues. The trim removed 6 bases at V and 4 bases at J, leaving 9 bases unmatched. Repertoires were generated with immunoSEQ multiplex PCR, while TCRdb's copy carries only in-frame clones and drops some. The sample carries around 150,000 clones, approximately 94% recorded once. This clone was seen once. The chain is built from TRBV5-6 and TRBJ1-4; TRBD1 matches at 7 bases. The sequence was obtained from an adult with an advanced solid tumor such as melanoma, head and neck, liver or kidney cancer. The starting material was CD4+ or CD8+ T cells sorted from blood, obtained in a trial of the OX40 agonist ivuxolimab. CDR3 in DNA: TGTGCCAGCACCGTCGGGACAGAAAGTAATGAAAAACTGTTTTTT. This gives the protein CASTVGTESNEKLFF.